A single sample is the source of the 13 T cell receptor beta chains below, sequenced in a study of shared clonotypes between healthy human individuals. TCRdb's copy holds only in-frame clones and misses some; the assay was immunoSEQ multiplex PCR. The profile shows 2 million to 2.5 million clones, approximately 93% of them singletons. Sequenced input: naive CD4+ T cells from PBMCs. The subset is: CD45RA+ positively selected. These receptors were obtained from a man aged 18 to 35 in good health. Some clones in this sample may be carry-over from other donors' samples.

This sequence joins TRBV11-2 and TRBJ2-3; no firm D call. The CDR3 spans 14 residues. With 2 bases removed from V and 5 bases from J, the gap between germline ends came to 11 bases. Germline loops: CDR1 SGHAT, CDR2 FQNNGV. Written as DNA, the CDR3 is TGTGCCAGCAGCTTATTTAACGTGGGAGATACGCAGTATTTT. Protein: CASSLFNVGDTQYF.

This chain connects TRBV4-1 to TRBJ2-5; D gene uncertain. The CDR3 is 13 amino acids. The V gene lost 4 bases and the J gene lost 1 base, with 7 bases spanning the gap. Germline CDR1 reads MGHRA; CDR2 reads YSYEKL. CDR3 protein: CASSLSSQETQYF. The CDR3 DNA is TGCGCCAGCAGCCTTTCCAGCCAAGAGACCCAGTACTTC.

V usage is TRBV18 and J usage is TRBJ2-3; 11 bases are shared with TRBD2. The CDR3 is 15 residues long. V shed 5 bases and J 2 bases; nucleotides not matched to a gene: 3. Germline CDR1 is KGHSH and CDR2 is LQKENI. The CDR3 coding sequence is TGTGCCAGCTCAGCTAGCGGGAGGTACACAGATACGCAGTATTTT. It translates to CASSASGRYTDTQYF.

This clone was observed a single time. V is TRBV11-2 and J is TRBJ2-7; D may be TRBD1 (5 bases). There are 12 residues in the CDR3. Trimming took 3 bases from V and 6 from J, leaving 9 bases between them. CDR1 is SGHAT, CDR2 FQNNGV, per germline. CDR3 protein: CASSLPGAEQYF. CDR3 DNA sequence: TGTGCCAGCAGCTTGCCTGGGGCCGAGCAGTACTTC.

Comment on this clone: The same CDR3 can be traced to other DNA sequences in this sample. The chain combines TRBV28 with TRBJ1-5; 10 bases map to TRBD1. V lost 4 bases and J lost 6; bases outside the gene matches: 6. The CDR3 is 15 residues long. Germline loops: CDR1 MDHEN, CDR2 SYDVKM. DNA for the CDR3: TGTGCCAGCAGTTCCCCGGACAGGGGGGTTCAGCCCCAGCATTTT. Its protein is CASSSPDRGVQPQHF. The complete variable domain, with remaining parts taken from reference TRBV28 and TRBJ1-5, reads DVKVTQSSRYLVKRTGEKVFLECVQDMDHENMFWYRQDPGLGLRLIYFSYDVKMKEKGDIPEGYSVSREKKERFSLILESASTNQTSMYLCASSSPDRGVQPQHFGDGTRLSIL.

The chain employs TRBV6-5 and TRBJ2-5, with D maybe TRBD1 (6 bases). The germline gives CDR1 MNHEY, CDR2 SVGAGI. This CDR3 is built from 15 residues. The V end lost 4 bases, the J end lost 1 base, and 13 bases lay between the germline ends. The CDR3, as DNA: TGTGCCAGCAGTTCCCAGGGGCAGGGCCAAGAGACCCAGTACTTC. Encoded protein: CASSSQGQGQETQYF.

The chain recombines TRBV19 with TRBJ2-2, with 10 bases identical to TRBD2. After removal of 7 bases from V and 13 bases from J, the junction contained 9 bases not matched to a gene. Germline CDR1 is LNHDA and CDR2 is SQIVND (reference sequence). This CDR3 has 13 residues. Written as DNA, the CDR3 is TGTGCCAGTACCCCAATAGCGGGAGGCTGGCTGTTTTTT. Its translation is CASTPIAGGWLFF.

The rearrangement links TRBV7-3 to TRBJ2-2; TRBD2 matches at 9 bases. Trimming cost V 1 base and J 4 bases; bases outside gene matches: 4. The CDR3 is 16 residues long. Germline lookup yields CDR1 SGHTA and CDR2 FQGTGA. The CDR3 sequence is CASSLNSGRLTGELFF. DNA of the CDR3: TGTGCCAGCAGCTTAAATAGCGGGAGACTCACCGGGGAGCTGTTTTTT.

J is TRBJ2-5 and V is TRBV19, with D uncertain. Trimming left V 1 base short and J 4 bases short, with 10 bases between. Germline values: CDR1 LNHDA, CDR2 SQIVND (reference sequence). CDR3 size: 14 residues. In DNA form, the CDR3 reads TGTGCCAGTAGTATAGTTAGGGATTCAGAGACCCAGTACTTC. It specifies CASSIVRDSETQYF.

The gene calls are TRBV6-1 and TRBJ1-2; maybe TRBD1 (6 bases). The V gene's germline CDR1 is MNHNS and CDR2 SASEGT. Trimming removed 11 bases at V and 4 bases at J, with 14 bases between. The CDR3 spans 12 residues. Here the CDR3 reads CALEGESYGYTF. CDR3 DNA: TGTGCCCTCGAGGGGGAGTCCTATGGCTACACCTTC.

The CDR3 DNA sequence: TGTGCCAGCAGTCGCCGGGCTGGGGATTACGAGCAGTACTTC. Residues: CASSRRAGDYEQYF. V gene TRBV6-5 combines with J gene TRBJ2-7; D uncertain. The CDR3 runs 14 residues. The ends were cut back, 5 bases at V and 4 bases at J, with 15 bases in the middle. Germline V gene sequence: CDR1 MNHEY, CDR2 SVGAGI.

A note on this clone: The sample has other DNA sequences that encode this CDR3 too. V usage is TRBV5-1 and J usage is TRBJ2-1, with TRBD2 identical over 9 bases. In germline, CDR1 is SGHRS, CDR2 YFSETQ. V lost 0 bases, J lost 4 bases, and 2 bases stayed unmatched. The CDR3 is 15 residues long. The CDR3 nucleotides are TGCGCCAGCAGCTTGGGAGCGGGGGGATACAATGAGCAGTTCTTC. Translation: CASSLGAGGYNEQFF. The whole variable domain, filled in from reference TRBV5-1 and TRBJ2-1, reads KAGVTQTPRYLIKTRGQQVTLSCSPISGHRSVSWYQQTPGQGLQFLFEYFSETQRNKGNFPGRFSGRQFSNSRSEMNVSTLELGDSALYLCASSLGAGGYNEQFFGPGTRLTVL.

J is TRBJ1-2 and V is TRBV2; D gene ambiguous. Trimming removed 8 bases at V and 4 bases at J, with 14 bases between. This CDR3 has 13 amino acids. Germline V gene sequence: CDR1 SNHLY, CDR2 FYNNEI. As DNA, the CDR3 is TGTGCCAGCCTTGCGGCTCCACTCTATGGCTACACCTTC. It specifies CASLAAPLYGYTF.